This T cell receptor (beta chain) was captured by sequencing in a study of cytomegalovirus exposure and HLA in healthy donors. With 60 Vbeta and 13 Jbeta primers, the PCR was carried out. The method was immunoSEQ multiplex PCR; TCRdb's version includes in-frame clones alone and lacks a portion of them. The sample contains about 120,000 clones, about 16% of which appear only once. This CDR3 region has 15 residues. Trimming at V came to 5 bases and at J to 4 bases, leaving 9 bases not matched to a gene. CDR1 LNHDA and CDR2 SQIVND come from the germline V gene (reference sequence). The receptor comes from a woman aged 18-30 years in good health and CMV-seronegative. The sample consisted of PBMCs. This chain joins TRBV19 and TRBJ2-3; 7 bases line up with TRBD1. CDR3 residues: CASSSTGTVADTQYF. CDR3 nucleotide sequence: TGTGCCAGTAGTTCGACAGGGACGGTGGCAGATACGCAGTATTTT.